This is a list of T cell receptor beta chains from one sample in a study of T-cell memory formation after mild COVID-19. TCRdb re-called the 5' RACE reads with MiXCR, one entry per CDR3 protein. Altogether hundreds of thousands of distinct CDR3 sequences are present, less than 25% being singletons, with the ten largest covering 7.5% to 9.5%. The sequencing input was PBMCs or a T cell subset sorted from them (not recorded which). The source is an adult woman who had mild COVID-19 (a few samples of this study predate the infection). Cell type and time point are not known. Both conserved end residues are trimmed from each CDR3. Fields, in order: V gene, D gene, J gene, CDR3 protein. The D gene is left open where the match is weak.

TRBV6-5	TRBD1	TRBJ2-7	ASSYGTVHEQY
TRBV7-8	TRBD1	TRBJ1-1	ASSATGTANTEAF
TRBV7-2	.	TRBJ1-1	ASSLSSWGGTEAF
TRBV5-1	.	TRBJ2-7	ASSFNPQGTYVEQY
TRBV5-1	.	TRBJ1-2	ASSIQGEGYT
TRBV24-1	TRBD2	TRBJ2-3	ATSDPRGSGDTQY
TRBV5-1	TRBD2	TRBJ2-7	ASSRGAGVYEQY
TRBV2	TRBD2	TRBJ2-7	ASDLSGRARDEQY
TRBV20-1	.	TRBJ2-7	SAHTGQGYEQY
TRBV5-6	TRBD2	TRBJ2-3	ASSSTSGNADTQY
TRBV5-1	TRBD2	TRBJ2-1	ASSLAAGRGEQF
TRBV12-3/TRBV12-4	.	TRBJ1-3	ASSFADGNTIY
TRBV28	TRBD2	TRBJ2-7	ASSLGSSGGAYEQY
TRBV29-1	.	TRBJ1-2	STLEGKYGYT
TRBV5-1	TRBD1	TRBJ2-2	ASSPNRGVNTGELF
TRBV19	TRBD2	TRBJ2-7	ASRNLAGSYEQY
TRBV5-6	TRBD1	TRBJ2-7	ASSIYDRGGYEQY
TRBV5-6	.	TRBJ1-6	ASSSGPLEALH
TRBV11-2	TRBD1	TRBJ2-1	ASSLVGTGGNEQF
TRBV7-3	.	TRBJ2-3	ASSLRSGADTQY
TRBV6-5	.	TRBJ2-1	ASSFTGQLDEQF
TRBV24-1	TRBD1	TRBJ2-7	ATSDLGTGDEQY
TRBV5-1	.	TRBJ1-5	ASSTDGYSNQPQH
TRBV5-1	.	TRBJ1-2	ASSLSGALGYT
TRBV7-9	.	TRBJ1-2	ASSLVLSNYGYT
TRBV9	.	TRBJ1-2	ASSVGTAPINYGYT
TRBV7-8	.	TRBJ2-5	ASSLVGRDQETQY
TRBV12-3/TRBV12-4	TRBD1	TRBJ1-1	AGSSADRAWVNTEAF